This TCR beta chain originates from a study of cytotoxic CD8 clonotypes in ibrutinib-treated CLL. The overall study: Once patients had received a median approximately eleven months of treatment, range 6 to 36, response samples were obtained.

Remarks on this clone: As yet, its antigen is unknown.

Study outcomes and limitations: Clonality grew at ibrutinib response; at progression, it decreased back toward baseline. Private clonotypes, not public ones, expanded at ibrutinib response. Sampling of sustained-remission and progressing patients occurred at differing times.

Produced via immunoSEQ multiplex PCR; TCRdb's table is partial and in-frame only. The sample gives 25,000 to 30,000 clones, around 76% of which show up once; 40% to 60% is in the top ten. CDR1 is SEHNR, CDR2 FQNEAQ, per germline (reference sequence). V gave up 5 bases and J gave up 0 bases, with 16 bases separating them. The length of the CDR3 is 16 residues. The sequence was collected from a human donor with chronic lymphocytic leukemia. The V and J genes are TRBV7-9 and TRBJ1-1; possible D gene TRBD1, 6 bases. Source: PBMCs, taken after 36 months of ibrutinib treatment. CDR3 region: CASSGKGGMMNTEAFF. In nucleotides, the CDR3 is TGTGCCAGCAGCGGTAAGGGGGGGATGATGAACACTGAAGCTTTCTTT. The full variable domain, with the rest looked up from reference TRBV7-9 and TRBJ1-1, is DTGVSQNPRHKITKRGQNVTFRCDPISEHNRLYWYRQTLGQGPEFLTYFQNEAQLEKSRLLSDRFSAERPKGSFSTLEIQRTEQGDSAMYLCASSGKGGMMNTEAFFGQGTRLTVV.